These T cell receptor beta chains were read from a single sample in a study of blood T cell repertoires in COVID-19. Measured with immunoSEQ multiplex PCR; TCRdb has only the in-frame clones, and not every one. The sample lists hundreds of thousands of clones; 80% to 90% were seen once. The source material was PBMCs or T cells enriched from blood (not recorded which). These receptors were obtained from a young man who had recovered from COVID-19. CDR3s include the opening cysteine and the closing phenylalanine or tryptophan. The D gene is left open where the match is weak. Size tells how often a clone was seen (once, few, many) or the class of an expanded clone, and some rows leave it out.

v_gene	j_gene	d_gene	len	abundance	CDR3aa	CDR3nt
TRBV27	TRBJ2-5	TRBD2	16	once	CASSLRAGGPEETQYF	TGTGCCAGCAGTTTAAGAGCGGGAGGGCCTGAGGAGACCCAGTACTTC
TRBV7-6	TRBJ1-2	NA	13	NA	CASSPNREYGYTF	TGTGCCAGCAGCCCTAACAGGGAGTATGGCTACACCTTC
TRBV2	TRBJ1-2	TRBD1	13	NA	CASSSGTAYGYTF	TGTGCCAGCAGTTCCGGGACAGCCTATGGCTACACCTTC
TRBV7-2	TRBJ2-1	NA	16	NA	CASSPLTGFVYNEQFF	TGTGCCAGCAGCCCGCTTACAGGGTTCGTCTACAATGAGCAGTTCTTC
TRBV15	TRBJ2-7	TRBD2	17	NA	CATSISPGLAGTHEQYF	TGTGCCACCAGCATTTCCCCGGGACTAGCGGGAACCCACGAGCAGTACTTC
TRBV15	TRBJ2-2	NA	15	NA	CATSRGGGGSGELFF	TGTGCCACCAGCAGAGGGGGGGGCGGCTCCGGGGAGCTGTTTTTT
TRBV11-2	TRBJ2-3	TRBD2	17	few	CASSAYPSGGVTDTQYF	TGTGCCAGCAGCGCATACCCCAGCGGGGGTGTCACAGATACGCAGTATTTT
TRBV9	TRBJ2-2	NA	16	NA	CASSVGVTRVTGELFF	TGTGCCAGCAGCGTAGGGGTGACTAGGGTTACCGGGGAGCTGTTTTTT
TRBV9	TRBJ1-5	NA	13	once	CASSVGALEPQHF	TGTGCCAGCAGCGTAGGGGCGCTGGAGCCCCAGCATTTT
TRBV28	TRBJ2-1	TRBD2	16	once	CASSPFGREIYNEQFF	TGTGCCAGCAGTCCATTTGGGCGGGAGATTTACAATGAGCAGTTCTTC
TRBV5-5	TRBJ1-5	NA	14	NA	CASSGGAGAVPQHF	TGTGCCAGCAGCGGGGGGGCAGGGGCGGTGCCCCAGCATTTT
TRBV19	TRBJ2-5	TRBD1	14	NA	CASTGGTGLKTQYF	TGTGCCAGTACCGGAGGGACAGGGTTGAAGACCCAGTACTTC
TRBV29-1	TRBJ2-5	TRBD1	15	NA	CSVAPTGARRETQYF	TGCAGCGTTGCACCAACAGGGGCGCGGAGGGAGACCCAGTACTTC
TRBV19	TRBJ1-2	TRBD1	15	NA	CASSRAVGQGGGYTF	TGTGCCAGTAGTCGTGCGGTTGGACAGGGTGGCGGCTACACCTTC
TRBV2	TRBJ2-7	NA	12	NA	CASSAQTYEQYF	TGTGCCAGCAGCGCACAGACCTACGAGCAGTACTTC
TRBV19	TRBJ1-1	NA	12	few	CASSEIRGEAFF	TGTGCCAGTAGTGAAATCAGGGGAGAAGCTTTCTTT
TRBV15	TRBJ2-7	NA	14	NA	CATSRVLGVYEQYF	TGTGCCACCAGCAGAGTCCTAGGCGTGTACGAGCAGTACTTC
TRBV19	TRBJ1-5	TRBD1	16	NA	CASKTPGQGVNQPQHF	TGTGCCAGTAAAACTCCGGGACAGGGAGTCAATCAGCCCCAGCATTTT
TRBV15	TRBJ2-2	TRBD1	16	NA	CATSTGLDRDGGELFF	TGTGCCACCAGCACCGGCCTTGACAGGGACGGCGGGGAGCTGTTTTTT
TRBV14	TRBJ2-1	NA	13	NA	CASSRLSGNEQFF	TGTGCCAGCAGCCGCTTGAGCGGCAATGAGCAGTTCTTC
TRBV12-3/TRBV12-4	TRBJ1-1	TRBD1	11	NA	CASRGTAEAFF	TGTGCCAGCAGGGGGACAGCTGAAGCTTTCTTT
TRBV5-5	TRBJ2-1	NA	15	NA	CASSLDYLNEDEQFF	TGTGCCAGCAGCCTGGACTATCTTAACGAGGATGAGCAGTTCTTC
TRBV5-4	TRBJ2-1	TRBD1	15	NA	CASSKQGLTYNEQFF	TGTGCCAGCAGCAAACAGGGGCTAACCTACAATGAGCAGTTCTTC
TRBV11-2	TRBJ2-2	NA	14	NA	CASSLVSYTGELFF	TGTGCCAGCAGCTTAGTCAGTTACACCGGGGAGCTGTTTTTT
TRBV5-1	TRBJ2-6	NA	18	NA	CASSLGSDRRSGANVLTF	TGCGCCAGCAGCTTGGGTAGCGACCGGCGGTCTGGGGCCAACGTCCTGACTTTC
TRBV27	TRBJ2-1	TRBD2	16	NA	CASSPWTSGFNNEQFF	TGTGCCAGCAGTCCCTGGACTAGCGGATTCAACAATGAGCAGTTCTTC
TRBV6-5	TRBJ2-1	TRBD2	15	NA	CASSTTSGANNEQFF	TGTGCCAGCAGCACGACTAGCGGGGCAAACAATGAGCAGTTCTTC
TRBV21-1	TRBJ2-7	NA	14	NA	CASSTRNVSTEQYF	TGTGCCAGCAGCACCCGTAATGTATCCACAGAGCAGTACTTC
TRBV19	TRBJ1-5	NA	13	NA	CASSLIDNQPQHF	TGTGCCAGTTCTCTTATAGACAATCAGCCCCAGCATTTT
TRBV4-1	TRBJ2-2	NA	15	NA	CASSLRQENTGELFF	TGCGCCAGCAGCCTCCGACAAGAGAACACCGGGGAGCTGTTTTTT
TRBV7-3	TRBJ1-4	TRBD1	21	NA	CASSLRSLGQGEWGTNEKLFF	TGTGCCAGCAGCTTAAGGTCCTTGGGACAGGGGGAATGGGGCACTAATGAAAAACTGTTTTTT
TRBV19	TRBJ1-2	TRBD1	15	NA	CASSRTGTAAYGYTF	TGTGCCAGTAGTCGAACCGGGACAGCTGCCTATGGCTACACCTTC
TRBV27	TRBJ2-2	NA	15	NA	CASSLGYSRGGELFF	TGTGCCAGCAGTTTAGGCTATTCTAGGGGCGGGGAGCTGTTTTTT
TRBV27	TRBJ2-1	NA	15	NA	CASSLRVHSYNEQFF	TGTGCCAGCAGTTTGCGGGTGCACTCCTACAATGAGCAGTTCTTC
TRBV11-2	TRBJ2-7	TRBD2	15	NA	CASSLVAGGPTEQYF	TGTGCCAGCAGCTTAGTAGCGGGAGGGCCGACCGAGCAGTACTTC
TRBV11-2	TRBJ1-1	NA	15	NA	CASRQLRDTFQQAFF	TGTGCCAGCAGACAACTACGGGACACCTTTCAACAAGCTTTCTTT
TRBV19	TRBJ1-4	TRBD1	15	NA	CASSQWGQSNEKLFF	TGTGCCAGTAGTCAGTGGGGACAGAGTAATGAAAAACTGTTTTTT